This T cell receptor (beta chain) appears in the sequencing data of a study of control samples from healthy donors and cancer patients. This CDR3 has 15 residues. V lost 6 bases, J lost 5 bases, and 8 bases stayed unmatched. Germline loops: CDR1 LNHDA, CDR2 SQIVND (reference sequence). Method: immunoSEQ multiplex PCR; TCRdb's copy keeps in-frame clones and lacks some. The table includes about 75,000 clones, 94% detected once. The sequence was collected from a woman in her forties in good health. The specimen was blood. The V and J genes are TRBV19 and TRBJ1-1; TRBD1 matches 11 bases. The CDR3: CASRTWTGGWTEAFF. CDR3 coding DNA: TGTGCCAGTAGGACTTGGACAGGGGGCTGGACTGAAGCTTTCTTT.